The entry that follows covers one T cell receptor (beta chain) sequence. The gene symbols are mouse symbols. Clones were sequenced by immunoSEQ multiplex PCR, and TCRdb holds only the in-frame ones, with some missing. The sample contains around 3,100 clones, roughly 42% of which appear only once. This sample stems from a study of tissue T cells after allogeneic stem cell transplantation. Documented time point: mouse harvest day 14 after allogeneic transplant. Each mouse received 10^7 T-cell-depleted marrow cells plus 10^6 splenic CD5+ T cells by tail vein. Source material: lymph node tissue. The origin of this receptor is a female BALB/c mouse given C57BL/6 T cells with graft-versus-host disease after an allogeneic hematopoietic cell transplant.

CDR3 bases read: TGTGCCAGCAGGGACAACTATGCTGAGCAGTTC. Translation gives CASRDNYAEQF. The entire CDR3 is CASRDNYAEQFF. This chain links TRBV26 with TRBJ2-1; D call uncertain. The read ends 1 residue shy of where the CDR3 ends; the end is completed using the germline J gene. The CDR3 contains 12 residues. The germline gives CDR1 KGHPV, CDR2 FQNQEV (reference sequence). Trimming pared 6 bases from V and 1 base from J, leaving 4 bases between.